These 20 T cell receptor beta chains originate from one sample sequenced in a study of blood T cell repertoires in COVID-19. Data came from immunoSEQ multiplex PCR; TCRdb stores just in-frame clones and leaves some out. The data contain 470,000 or so clones, 70% to 90% of them singletons. Sequencing input: peripheral blood. These receptors were obtained from a human donor in a cohort sampled during active COVID-19.

This sequence joins TRBV6-5 and TRBJ2-7, with D possibly matching TRBD1 (8 bases). The length of the CDR3 is 15 residues. Trimming took off 6 bases at V and 2 bases at J, with 17 bases between the two ends. Per the germline V gene, CDR1 is MNHEY and CDR2 is SVGAGI. CDR3: CASRRDRGLPYEQYF. The CDR3 bases are TGTGCCAGCAGACGCGACAGGGGACTACCCTACGAGCAGTACTTC.

This chain connects TRBV5-6 to TRBJ2-1; TRBD2 matches 8 bases. The germline V gene encodes CDR1 SGHDT and CDR2 YYEEEE. This CDR3 is built from 16 residues. V was pared by 0 bases and J by 7 bases, with 9 bases of the junction left unmatched. In nucleotides, the CDR3 is TGTGCCAGCAGCTTGGTGGATAGCGGGATTAAGAATGAGCAGTTCTTC. Residues: CASSLVDSGIKNEQFF.

The J gene is TRBJ2-3, the V gene TRBV3-1 (or the pseudogene TRBV3-2), with D unclear. Trimming removed 3 bases from V and 0 bases from J, with 7 bases in between. In germline, CDR1 is LGHDT, CDR2 YNNKEL (reference sequence). The CDR3 contains 14 residues. The CDR3 DNA is TGTGCCAGCAGCCAGCTATCGAGCACAGATACGCAGTATTTT. It is translated as CASSQLSSTDTQYF.

V and J are TRBV10-3 and TRBJ2-2; 9 nucleotides agree with TRBD1. Looked up from germline, CDR1 is ENHRY and CDR2 is SYGVKD. V shed 3 bases and J 7 bases; nucleotides not matched to a gene: 9. CDR3 length equals 16 residues. CDR3 protein: CAISDSGQGGIGELFF. The DNA for the CDR3 is TGTGCCATCAGTGATTCGGGACAGGGTGGGATCGGGGAGCTGTTTTTT.

This rearrangement joins TRBV25-1 to TRBJ2-1; the D is unclear. Germline V CDR1 and CDR2: MGHDK, SYGVNS. The CDR3 loop spans 15 amino acids. Trimming took 5 bases from V and 0 from J, leaving 11 bases between them. The CDR3 spells CASSPTWSSYNEQFF. The CDR3 DNA reads as TGTGCCAGCAGTCCGACTTGGAGCTCCTACAATGAGCAGTTCTTC.

For this clone: At one boundary the junction diverges from the germline segment, which might be a read error. The chain couples TRBV23-1 to TRBJ2-1, with 13 bases identical to TRBD2. TRBV23-1 is sorted into the ORF group, with uncertain function. This CDR3 contains 16 residues. The CDR3 sequence: CASTQGLAGAHNEQFF. The CDR3 DNA reads TGCGCCAGCACTCAAGGACTAGCGGGAGCCCACAATGAGCAGTTCTTC.

This clone was detected a few times. This chain links TRBV4-1 with TRBJ1-6, with 8 bases identical to TRBD1. V shed 0 bases and J 7 bases; nucleotides not matched to a gene: 2. The CDR3 spans 15 residues. Germline V lookup: CDR1 MGHRA, CDR2 YSYEKL. DNA of the CDR3: TGCGCCAGCAGCCAAGAACAGGGGGTAAATTCACCCCTCCACTTT. Protein sequence: CASSQEQGVNSPLHF.

The chain links TRBV2 to TRBJ1-2, with D possibly matching TRBD1 (5 bases). V was clipped by 3 bases and J by 5 bases, with 10 bases between them. Germline V lookup: CDR1 SNHLY, CDR2 FYNNEI. The CDR3 length is 13 residues. The CDR3 coding sequence is TGTGCCAGCAGTGAGGCAGGGTGGTATGGCTACACCTTC. Its translation is CASSEAGWYGYTF.

This clone showed up just once. This rearrangement joins TRBV7-3 to TRBJ1-6, with D maybe TRBD1 (5 bases). The CDR3 loop spans 15 amino acids. Germline CDR1 is SGHTA and CDR2 is FQGTGA. V lost 3 bases and J lost 8, with 14 bases in between. The CDR3 here is CASSFTGGMHSPLHF. CDR3 nucleotides: TGTGCCAGCAGCTTTACTGGGGGGATGCATTCACCCCTCCACTTT. Full variable domain (rest looked up from reference TRBV7-3 and TRBJ1-6): GAGVSQTPSNKVTEKGKYVELRCDPISGHTALYWYRQSLGQGPEFLIYFQGTGAADDSGLPNDRFFAVRPEGSVSTLKIQRTERGDSAVYLCASSFTGGMHSPLHFGNGTRLTVT.

CDR3 coding DNA: TGCGCCAGCAGCTCGGGGACAGGGGGAGGTGAGCAGTACTTC. As protein: CASSSGTGGGEQYF. This chain links TRBV5-1 with TRBJ2-7, with 11 bases that match TRBD1. Germline assignment: CDR1 SGHRS and CDR2 YFSETQ. The CDR3 loop spans 14 amino acids. V shed 3 bases, J shed 7 bases, and the junction held 6 bases outside the gene matches. Supplemented by reference TRBV5-1 and TRBJ2-7, the full variable domain reads KAGVTQTPRYLIKTRGQQVTLSCSPISGHRSVSWYQQTPGQGLQFLFEYFSETQRNKGNFPGRFSGRQFSNSRSEMNVSTLELGDSALYLCASSSGTGGGEQYFGPGTRLTVT.

The chain has TRBV2 and TRBJ1-6, with TRBD1 matching 9 bases. The CDR3 sequence is 15 residues long. With V trimmed by 4 bases and J by 6 bases, 4 bases remained unmatched. The germline V gene has CDR1 SNHLY and CDR2 FYNNEI. The CDR3 region is CASSGDRVPNSPLHF. Written as DNA, the CDR3 is TGTGCCAGCAGTGGGGACAGGGTCCCTAATTCACCCCTCCACTTT.

The V call is TRBV7-3, the J call TRBJ2-5, with 10 bases identical to TRBD1. The CDR3 totals 15 residues. Per the germline V gene, CDR1 is SGHTA and CDR2 is FQGTGA. V was pared by 2 bases and J by 5 bases, with 5 bases of the junction left unmatched. This CDR3 reads CASSLRGTGVETQYF. The CDR3 coding sequence is TGTGCCAGCAGCTTACGGGGGACAGGGGTGGAGACCCAGTACTTC.

The chain links TRBV27 to TRBJ2-7; no reliable D call. Trimming pared 8 bases from V and 0 bases from J, leaving 14 bases between. Germline V gene lookup returns CDR1 MNHEY and CDR2 SMNVEV (reference sequence). CDR3 length: 14 amino acids. The CDR3 bases are TGTGCCAGCGCCGCCGGGTTCCTCTCCTACGAGCAGTACTTC. Residues: CASAAGFLSYEQYF.

Here the CDR3 reads CASSLADRGQNKYF. The DNA for the CDR3 is TGTGCCAGCAGCTTGGCGGACAGGGGCCAAAATAAGTACTTC. The chain carries TRBV5-5 and TRBJ2-7; 9 bases agree with TRBD1. CDR1 is SGHKS, CDR2 YYEKEE, per germline (reference sequence). The CDR3 is made up of 14 amino acids. After removal of 0 bases from V and 11 bases from J, the junction contained 9 bases not matched to a gene.

The genes are TRBV5-1 and TRBJ2-3; 9 nucleotides align to TRBD2. The germline CDR1 and CDR2 sequences are SGHRS and YFSETQ. CDR3 length: 15 residues. V was clipped by 3 bases and J by 5 bases; unmatched bases: 7. The CDR3 DNA sequence: TGCGCCAGCAGCTACATAGCGGGAGCTGTAGATACGCAGTATTTT. Translating it yields CASSYIAGAVDTQYF.

This clone has just one count. J is TRBJ2-5 and V is TRBV6-2 or TRBV6-3; 11 nucleotides match TRBD2. Germline V gene lookup returns CDR1 MNHEY and CDR2 SVGEGT. J lost 5 bases, V lost 5 bases, and 10 bases had no gene match. CDR3 length equals 16 residues. The CDR3 DNA is TGTGCCAGCAGTCTTCCCCTAGCGGGAGGAAGGGAGACCCAGTACTTC. Translation: CASSLPLAGGRETQYF.

The chain is built from TRBV6-6 and TRBJ1-4, with TRBD1 matching 9 bases. J lost 8 bases, V lost 5 bases, and 6 bases had no gene match. Germline CDR1 and CDR2: MNHNY and SVGAGI (reference sequence). CDR3 length: 14 residues. The CDR3 is CASSVGQGTEKLFF. The CDR3 nucleotides read TGTGCCAGCAGTGTAGGACAGGGGACAGAAAAACTGTTTTTT.

The gene calls are TRBV9 and TRBJ2-2; D is unresolved. V lost 4 bases and J 4 bases, leaving 5 bases between the germline ends. The CDR3 extends over 12 amino acids. Germline V gene lookup returns CDR1 SGDLS and CDR2 YYNGEE. The CDR3 here is CASSRSTGELFF. The CDR3, as DNA: TGTGCCAGCAGCCGGTCCACCGGGGAGCTGTTTTTT. Using reference TRBV9 and TRBJ2-2 for the parts outside the CDR3, the full variable domain is DSGVTQTPKHLITATGQRVTLRCSPRSGDLSVYWYQQSLDQGLQFLIQYYNGEERAKGNILERFSAQQFPDLHSELNLSSLELGDSALYFCASSRSTGELFFGEGSRLTVL.

This chain links TRBV19 with TRBJ2-3; 12 nucleotides agree with TRBD2. J lost 5 bases, V lost 1 base, and 10 bases had no gene match. CDR1 and CDR2 (germline): LNHDA, SQIVND (reference sequence). The CDR3 has 18 amino acids. CDR3 region: CASSIAGLAGGHGDTQYF. As DNA, the CDR3 is TGTGCCAGTAGTATAGCAGGCCTAGCGGGAGGGCACGGAGATACGCAGTATTTT.

This clone showed up just a few times. V is TRBV19 and J is TRBJ1-1, with D maybe TRBD1 (5 bases). Germline CDR1 LNHDA, CDR2 SQIVND (reference sequence). Trimming took 6 bases from V and 0 from J, leaving 11 bases between them. The CDR3 has 14 residues. CDR3 sequence reads: CASRGRGLNTEAFF. In DNA, the CDR3 is TGTGCCAGTAGGGGACGGGGGTTGAACACTGAAGCTTTCTTT.